The 28 T cell receptor beta chains below were found in one sample sequenced in a study of control samples from healthy donors and cancer patients. Sequencing was performed with immunoSEQ multiplex PCR; in TCRdb, only in-frame clones are kept and a portion is missing. This sample has around 82,000 clones, with 70% to 90% found just once. Sequencing was performed on blood. The receptor set was obtained from a man aged 45 to 65 in good health.

Only one count was recorded for this clone. The chain recombines TRBV24-1 with TRBJ2-1, with a possible D match to TRBD2 (6 bases). V was clipped by 3 bases and J by 0 bases, with 8 bases between them. Per germline, CDR1 KGHDR and CDR2 SFDVKD. This CDR3 has 15 residues. DNA of the CDR3: TGTGCCACCAGTGATCGGGGGAGCTCCTACAATGAGCAGTTCTTC. It specifies CATSDRGSSYNEQFF.

The chain carries TRBV29-1 and TRBJ2-3, with 8 nucleotides matching TRBD2. CDR3 length equals 14 residues. Trimming removed 7 bases from V and 1 base from J; junction bases left unmatched: 7. Germline lookup yields CDR1 SQVTM and CDR2 ANQGSEA. The CDR3 DNA sequence: TGCAGCGCCAAGCTCGGGGGGGGCACAGATACGCAGTATTTT. Translation: CSAKLGGGTDTQYF.

J is TRBJ1-4 and V is TRBV5-1; D unclear. The V gene lost 3 bases and the J gene lost 7 bases, with 10 bases spanning the gap. The germline gives CDR1 SGHRS, CDR2 YFSETQ. CDR3 length: 13 amino acids. CDR3 loop: CASSSGIGEKLFF. CDR3 coding DNA: TGCGCCAGCAGCTCGGGGATTGGTGAAAAACTGTTTTTT. Looking up the rest from reference TRBV5-1 and TRBJ1-4 gives the full variable domain: KAGVTQTPRYLIKTRGQQVTLSCSPISGHRSVSWYQQTPGQGLQFLFEYFSETQRNKGNFPGRFSGRQFSNSRSEMNVSTLELGDSALYLCASSSGIGEKLFFGSGTQLSVL.

The chain couples TRBV12-3 or TRBV12-4 to TRBJ1-2; 7 bases are a match to TRBD1. V shed 6 bases, J shed 6 bases, and the junction held 7 bases outside the gene matches. This CDR3 comprises 13 residues. The DNA of the CDR3 is TGTGCCAGCAGAGAGACAGGGTCTAATGGCTACACCTTC. This codes for CASRETGSNGYTF.

V is TRBV24-1 and J is TRBJ2-3, with D perhaps TRBD1 (6 bases). This CDR3 contains 15 residues. V was trimmed by 3 bases and J by 1 base, leaving 10 bases between them. Germline-derived CDR1 and CDR2 are KGHDR and SFDVKD. CDR3: CATSDINRGTDTQYF. CDR3 sequence (DNA): TGTGCCACCAGTGATATTAACAGGGGCACAGATACGCAGTATTTT.

A single count supports this clone. V is TRBV5-1 and J is TRBJ2-7; D is perhaps TRBD2 (6 bases). Between the trimmed V and J ends, which lost 0 bases and 5 bases, there was a span of 12 bases. From germline, CDR1 is SGHRS and CDR2 YFSETQ. The CDR3 loop spans 14 amino acids. CDR3 in amino acids: CASSLGGGFHEQYF. The CDR3 DNA follows: TGCGCCAGCAGCTTGGGTGGGGGGTTCCACGAGCAGTACTTC.

The V gene is TRBV13, the J gene TRBJ2-7; 8 nucleotides line up with TRBD2. The CDR3 is 15 residues long. Germline-derived CDR1 and CDR2 are PRHDT and FYEKMQ (reference sequence). With V trimmed by 3 bases and J by 6 bases, 10 bases remained unmatched. CDR3 sequence reads: CASSFYSGNRLEQYF. The DNA for the CDR3 is TGTGCCAGCAGCTTTTATAGCGGGAACCGCCTCGAGCAGTACTTC.

This clone came up once. The chain uses TRBV4-3 and TRBJ1-3; D is unresolved. Between the trimmed V and J ends, which lost 1 base and 0 bases, there was a span of 13 bases. The CDR3 runs to 17 residues. In germline, CDR1 is LGHNA, CDR2 YSLEER. The CDR3 region is CASSQGPGGSSGNTIYF. The CDR3 DNA follows: TGCGCCAGCAGCCAAGGACCGGGTGGATCCTCTGGAAACACCATATATTTT.

This chain uses TRBV19 with TRBJ1-4, with D possibly being TRBD1 (5 bases). Trimming pared 6 bases from V and 4 bases from J, leaving 15 bases between. This CDR3 is 15 amino acids long. CDR1 is LNHDA and CDR2 is SQIVND in the germline V gene (reference sequence). The CDR3 nucleotides read TGTGCCAGTAGGGACCGACAGAGTCTTAATGAAAAACTGTTTTTT. It translates to CASRDRQSLNEKLFF.

The CDR3 sequence: CASSYLANEQFF. The DNA of the CDR3 is TGTGCCAGCAGTTATCTGGCCAATGAGCAGTTCTTC. The V gene is TRBV6-2 or TRBV6-3, the J gene TRBJ2-1; D gene ambiguous. Germline V lookup: CDR1 MNHEY, CDR2 SVGEGT. The CDR3 is 12 residues long. V lost 3 bases and J lost 6, with 6 bases in between.

The V call is TRBV19, the J call TRBJ2-1; 8 nucleotides agree with TRBD1. The CDR3 runs to 18 residues. Unmatched junction bases numbered 14, after V lost 3 bases and J lost 4 bases. The germline CDR1 and CDR2 sequences are LNHDA and SQIVND (reference sequence). CDR3 sequence reads: CASSIFASTGGLYNEQFF. CDR3 sequence (DNA): TGTGCCAGTAGTATTTTCGCCTCAACAGGGGGGTTATACAATGAGCAGTTCTTC.

This chain joins TRBV4-2 and TRBJ1-2; 11 positions match TRBD1. Germline V CDR1 and CDR2: LGHNA, YNFKEQ. J gave up 6 bases and V 1 base, and 7 bases lay outside the gene matches. The length of the CDR3 is 16 residues. The DNA of the CDR3 is TGTGCCAGCAGCCAAGGGGTGGGACAGGGGGAGCATGGCTACACCTTC. It specifies CASSQGVGQGEHGYTF.

The chain employs TRBV12-5 and TRBJ1-6; no definite D call. The CDR3 runs 18 residues. V dropped 6 bases and J dropped 8 bases, with 26 bases sitting between them. Germline values: CDR1 LGHNT, CDR2 FRNRAP. The CDR3 DNA reads TGTGCTAGTGGCAACCCCGGGTCCGGAGGATATAGGGATTCACCCCTCCACTTT. This translates into CASGNPGSGGYRDSPLHF.

This chain uses TRBV29-1 with TRBJ2-7; D call uncertain. This CDR3 region has 11 residues. Germline CDR1 is SQVTM and CDR2 is ANQGSEA. The V end was cut by 5 bases, the J end by 5 bases, with 10 bases between. CDR3 coding DNA: TGCAGCGTTATATCCGGCCACGAGCAGTACTTC. It encodes CSVISGHEQYF.

The CDR3 DNA sequence: TGTGCCAGTAGTATAATCCAAGGGGGCGGAGAGACCCAGTACTTC. Translation: CASSIIQGGGETQYF. V gene TRBV19 combines with J gene TRBJ2-5; 7 bases map to TRBD1. The V gene's germline CDR1 is LNHDA and CDR2 SQIVND (reference sequence). J lost 4 bases, V lost 2 bases, and 7 bases had no gene match. CDR3 length equals 15 residues.

The V gene is TRBV3-1 (or the pseudogene TRBV3-2), the J gene TRBJ1-4; D remains unclear. CDR1 and CDR2 (germline): LGHDT, YNNKEL (reference sequence). CDR3 length: 14 residues. V shed 6 bases and J shed 7 bases, with 15 bases lying between them. The chain's CDR3 is CASRPGAGSEKLFF. The DNA of the CDR3 is TGTGCCAGCAGGCCCGGAGCGGGGAGTGAAAAACTGTTTTTT.

The chain has TRBV10-3 and TRBJ2-2; D unresolved. The V and J ends lost 6 bases and 3 bases respectively, with 14 bases between them. Germline CDR1 ENHRY, CDR2 SYGVKD. The CDR3 is made up of 15 amino acids. The CDR3 is CAISATLTYTGELFF. The DNA for the CDR3 is TGTGCCATCAGCGCTACACTGACTTACACCGGGGAGCTGTTTTTT.

This chain connects TRBV11-2 to TRBJ2-1, with a tentative D call TRBD2 (5 bases). Looked up from germline, CDR1 is SGHAT and CDR2 is FQNNGV. The CDR3 contains 15 residues. V lost 5 bases and J lost 0, with 11 bases in between. The CDR3 loop is CASSKTGFSYNEQFF. The CDR3 coding sequence is TGTGCCAGCAGCAAGACGGGGTTCTCCTACAATGAGCAGTTCTTC.

The chain joins TRBV6-5 to TRBJ1-5, with 8 bases lining up with TRBD1. V gave up 6 bases and J gave up 4 bases; unmatched junction bases: 8. Germline CDR1 MNHEY, CDR2 SVGAGI. The CDR3 length is 15 residues. For the CDR3, the DNA is TGTGCCAGCAGCCCCGGGACAGGTAGAAATCAGCCCCAGCATTTT. Translated: CASSPGTGRNQPQHF.

The chain recombines TRBV30 with TRBJ1-1, with D tentatively TRBD1 (6 bases). Trimming cost V 4 bases and J 8 bases, with 17 bases left between them. The length of the CDR3 is 13 residues. CDR1 is GTSNPN, CDR2 SVGIG, per germline (reference sequence). CDR3 residues: CAWTGAGWVEAFF. The DNA for the CDR3 is TGTGCCTGGACAGGGGCGGGTTGGGTAGAAGCTTTCTTT.

J is TRBJ1-4 and V is TRBV11-2; the D gene is possibly TRBD1 (6 bases). The CDR3 covers 14 residues. The ends were cut back, 4 bases at V and 7 bases at J, with 13 bases in the middle. Germline CDR1 is SGHAT and CDR2 is FQNNGV. The CDR3 spells CASSSPTGIEKLFF. CDR3 DNA: TGTGCCAGCAGCTCCCCCACAGGGATTGAAAAACTGTTTTTT.

The gene calls are TRBV10-3 and TRBJ2-5, with a possible D match to TRBD1 (5 bases). Germline V gene lookup returns CDR1 ENHRY and CDR2 SYGVKD. The CDR3 sequence is 13 residues long. The ends were cut back, 7 bases at V and 1 base at J, with 10 bases in the middle. CDR3 nucleotides: TGTGCCATCAATTCAGACAGCCAAGAGACCCAGTACTTC. Protein: CAINSDSQETQYF.

The CDR3 reads CASSYDRPYTGELFF. CDR3 in DNA: TGTGCCAGCAGTTACGACAGGCCATACACCGGGGAGCTGTTTTTT. The chain couples TRBV6-2 or TRBV6-3 to TRBJ2-2; tentative D call: TRBD1 (6 bases). Between the trimmed V and J ends, which lost 2 bases and 3 bases, there was a span of 10 bases. Per germline, CDR1 MNHEY and CDR2 SVGEGT. The CDR3 has 15 amino acids.

The gene calls are TRBV9 and TRBJ2-2; D call uncertain. Germline CDR1 SGDLS, CDR2 YYNGEE. This CDR3 comprises 14 residues. V gave up 4 bases and J gave up 1 base, with 8 bases separating them. DNA for the CDR3: TGTGCCAGCAGCCCCGGTCAGAACACCGGGGAGCTGTTTTTT. Its protein product is CASSPGQNTGELFF.

V usage is TRBV6-5 and J usage is TRBJ1-6; D is uncertain. The germline V gene has CDR1 MNHEY and CDR2 SVGAGI. This CDR3 has 13 amino acids. Trimming stripped 5 bases from V and 7 bases from J, with 9 bases between. In DNA form, the CDR3 reads TGTGCCAGCAGTCGCCTTGAGAATTCACCCCTCCACTTT. It yields the protein CASSRLENSPLHF.

The V and J genes are TRBV3-1 (or the pseudogene TRBV3-2) and TRBJ2-3; the D is unclear. Trimming took off 2 bases at V and 5 bases at J, with 2 bases between the two ends. The CDR3 extends over 11 amino acids. CDR1 and CDR2 from the germline V gene are LGHDT and YNNKEL (reference sequence). CDR3 protein: CASSQQDTQYF. CDR3 DNA sequence: TGTGCCAGCAGCCAACAAGATACGCAGTATTTT.

This chain joins TRBV11-3 and TRBJ2-1; TRBD1 aligns across 7 bases. V trimming: 5 bases; J trimming: 1 base; junction bases outside the gene matches: 2. CDR1 is SGHNT and CDR2 is YENEEA in the germline V gene. This CDR3 has 14 amino acids. Here the CDR3 DNA reads TGTGCCAGCAGCCGACAGGGATCCTACAATGAGCAGTTCTTC. Translating gives CASSRQGSYNEQFF.

V gene TRBV3-1 (or the pseudogene TRBV3-2) combines with J gene TRBJ2-3; D ambiguous. Trimming took 0 bases from V and 6 from J, leaving 7 bases between them. The CDR3 has 13 residues. Germline V gene sequence: CDR1 LGHDT, CDR2 YNNKEL (reference sequence). The CDR3 sequence is CASSQDRWDTQYF. The CDR3 coding sequence is TGTGCCAGCAGCCAAGATAGGTGGGATACGCAGTATTTT.